Presented here are 11 T cell receptor beta chains from one specimen sequenced in a study of blood T cell repertoires in COVID-19. Profiling relied on immunoSEQ multiplex PCR, and the TCRdb table lists in-frame clones only, not all of them. This table has 120,000 to 150,000 clones, around 81% appearing once. Sequencing input: peripheral blood. Source of these receptors: a woman aged 35 to 49 with active or convalescent COVID-19.

V is TRBV28 and J is TRBJ1-2; possibly TRBD1 for D (5 bases). V was shortened by 7 bases and J by 8 bases, with 14 bases between the two germline ends. The CDR3 has 12 residues. CDR1 is MDHEN and CDR2 is SYDVKM in the germline V gene. The CDR3 reads CASKDKLKGYTF. CDR3 nucleotides: TGTGCCAGCAAGGACAAACTAAAGGGCTACACCTTC.

This clone was found a few times. V gene TRBV3-1 (or the pseudogene TRBV3-2) combines with J gene TRBJ2-3, with D perhaps matching TRBD1 (6 bases). CDR1 and CDR2 (germline): LGHDT, YNNKEL (reference sequence). The CDR3 consists of 15 residues. V lost 1 base to trimming and J lost 4 bases, with 12 bases between them. The CDR3 loop is CASSQAGAHADTQYF. In DNA, the CDR3 is TGTGCCAGCAGCCAAGCAGGGGCCCACGCAGATACGCAGTATTTT.

V is TRBV10-2 and J is TRBJ1-5; no clear D. Germline V CDR1 and CDR2: WSHSY, SAAADI. The CDR3 has 15 residues. V dropped 3 bases and J dropped 0 bases, with 9 bases sitting between them. CDR3 region: CASSDGFYSNQPQHF. CDR3 bases: TGCGCCAGCAGTGACGGGTTCTATAGCAATCAGCCCCAGCATTTT.

The gene calls are TRBV10-1 and TRBJ2-7, with TRBD2 identical over 12 bases. The germline CDR1 and CDR2 sequences are WNHNN and SYGVQD (reference sequence). V lost 7 bases and J lost 5; bases outside the gene matches: 12. This CDR3 has 16 amino acids. CDR3 nucleotides: TGCGCCAGCAAGCGGACGACTAGCGGGAGCCCCCACGAGCAGTACTTC. This sequence encodes CASKRTTSGSPHEQYF.

J is TRBJ1-3 and V is TRBV14; no clear D. The CDR3 is made up of 14 amino acids. Trimming left V 0 bases short and J 2 bases short, with 5 bases between. CDR1 is SGHDN, CDR2 FVKESK, per germline. The CDR3 DNA reads as TGTGCCAGCAGCCAAGACCCAACTGGAAACACCATATATTTT. Translation: CASSQDPTGNTIYF.

The V and J genes are TRBV2 and TRBJ1-4; D may be TRBD1 (5 bases). The CDR3 totals 14 residues. Trimming took off 7 bases at V and 8 bases at J, with 17 bases between the two ends. From germline, CDR1 is SNHLY and CDR2 FYNNEI. The CDR3 region is CASNLRVSGEKLFF. The CDR3, as DNA: TGTGCCAGCAACCTCAGGGTTTCTGGGGAAAAACTGTTTTTT.

The chain couples TRBV28 to TRBJ1-4; 8 bases map to TRBD1. After removal of 8 bases from V and 6 bases from J, the junction contained 2 bases not matched to a gene. There are 12 residues in the CDR3. Per germline, CDR1 MDHEN and CDR2 SYDVKM. The CDR3 sequence: CASHRGDEKLFF. CDR3 coding DNA: TGTGCCAGCCACAGGGGGGATGAAAAACTGTTTTTT.

The chain uses TRBV27 and TRBJ1-1, with D tentatively TRBD1 (5 bases). V gave up 0 bases and J gave up 4 bases, with 12 bases separating them. Germline-derived CDR1 and CDR2 are MNHEY and SMNVEV (reference sequence). The CDR3 length is 15 residues. This CDR3 reads CASSLSPGRGTEAFF. DNA of the CDR3: TGTGCCAGCAGTTTATCCCCGGGGAGGGGCACTGAAGCTTTCTTT.

The sample holds one count of this clone. The chain combines TRBV7-2 with TRBJ1-3, with D possibly matching TRBD1 (5 bases). The CDR3 runs 16 residues. CDR1 and CDR2 from the germline V gene are SGHTA and FQGNSA. V lost 1 base to trimming and J lost 1 base, with 11 bases between them. CDR3 sequence (DNA): TGTGCCAGCAGCTTAGTCGACCCAGGGTCTGGAAACACCATATATTTT. The encoded protein is CASSLVDPGSGNTIYF.

This sequence joins TRBV30 and TRBJ1-5; TRBD1 is a possible D gene (6 bases). V dropped 3 bases and J dropped 0 bases, with 15 bases sitting between them. The CDR3 totals 16 residues. Germline V gene sequence: CDR1 GTSNPN, CDR2 SVGIG (reference sequence). In DNA form, the CDR3 reads TGTGCCTGGAGGGTAAGGGGGGGGTATAGCAATCAGCCCCAGCATTTT. Residues: CAWRVRGGYSNQPQHF.

This chain links TRBV3-1 (or the pseudogene TRBV3-2) with TRBJ1-2; tentatively, D is TRBD1 (6 bases). The CDR3 is made up of 15 amino acids. CDR1 and CDR2 (germline): LGHDT, YNNKEL (reference sequence). The germline V and J ends were trimmed by 2 bases and 5 bases, with 15 bases remaining between them. CDR3: CASSQILGRGYGYTF. The CDR3 DNA reads TGTGCCAGCAGCCAAATTCTGGGCAGGGGTTATGGCTACACCTTC.